The 29 T cell receptor beta chains listed next were all sequenced from one sample in a study of tumor and adjacent non-tumor tissue in lung cancer. TCRbeta libraries were built with three rounds of nested PCR, modified from ARM-PCR. TCRdb analysed the multiplex PCR reads with MiXCR anew, one entry per CDR3 protein. The sample yields tens of thousands of distinct CDR3 sequences, roughly 60% seen once. This sample's RNA came from whole unsorted tissue. More than 3 cm separated this lung sample from the edge of the tumor. Sequenced sample: distant non-tumor lung tissue. Receptors were obtained from a man aged 65 to 85 with non-small cell lung cancer.

The gene calls are TRBV7-9 and TRBJ1-6; possibly TRBD1 for D (5 bases). The CDR3 has 15 residues. The germline gives CDR1 SEHNR, CDR2 FQNEAQ (reference sequence). Trimming left V 11 bases short and J 0 bases short, with 14 bases between. CDR3 amino acids: CAGEGASSYNSPLHF. The CDR3 DNA reads TGTGCCGGCGAAGGGGCCAGCTCCTATAATTCACCCCTCCACTTT.

In the case of this clonotype: An end of the junction differs from the germline gene, which may be a read error. This chain links TRBV30 with TRBJ2-5; D perhaps matches TRBD1 (5 bases). Germline assignment: CDR1 GTSNPN and CDR2 SVGIG (reference sequence). The CDR3 covers 15 residues. CDR3 in DNA: TGTGCCTTGAGTGTCTTCCTAGGGGCGGCAGAGACCCAGTACTTC. This gives the protein CALSVFLGAAETQYF.

The chain has TRBV29-1 and TRBJ2-1; D is unresolved. Germline V lookup: CDR1 SQVTM, CDR2 ANQGSEA. The CDR3 has 14 amino acids. Trimming shortened V by 7 bases and J by 0 bases, and 13 bases separated the two germline ends. The CDR3 sequence: CSADGLSSYNEQFF. CDR3 sequence (DNA): TGCAGCGCTGACGGCCTGAGCTCCTACAATGAGCAGTTCTTC.

The CDR3 reads CASSAPGTGPKQRSGANVLTF. The CDR3 DNA reads TGTGCCAGCAGCGCACCCGGGACAGGGCCAAAGCAGCGCTCTGGGGCCAACGTCCTGACTTTC. The chain combines TRBV7-9 with TRBJ2-6, with TRBD1 identical over 9 bases. J was trimmed by 0 bases and V by 5 bases; bases with no gene match: 17. This CDR3 contains 21 residues. The V gene's germline CDR1 is SEHNR and CDR2 FQNEAQ (reference sequence).

Turning to this clonotype: The CDR3 carries no conserved terminal phenylalanine or tryptophan, so it likely arises from a read error. The chain combines TRBV4-2 with TRBJ2-3; 10 bases map to TRBD1. Per germline, CDR1 LGHNA and CDR2 YNFKEQ. The CDR3 covers 16 residues. CDR3 sequence (DNA): TGTGCCAGCAGCCCGGAGGACAGGGGGTACACAGATATGCAGTATCTT. Translated, it gives CASSPEDRGYTDMQYL.

This clonotype was counted at least ten times. The V and J genes are TRBV7-8 and TRBJ1-5, with D possibly being TRBD1 (6 bases). The V gene's germline CDR1 is SGHVS and CDR2 FQNEAQ. The CDR3 contains 15 residues. Trimming took off 1 base at V and 9 bases at J, with 16 bases between the two ends. The CDR3 region is CASSLVGGADWPQHF. In nucleotides, the CDR3 is TGTGCCAGCAGCTTAGTGGGGGGCGCGGACTGGCCCCAGCATTTT.

Points on this clonotype: Because the CDR3 is missing its conserved closing phenylalanine or tryptophan, this is likely a read error. Because the CDR3's place on the DNA is in doubt, the DNA is left out and the CDR3 is given as listed by TCRdb. The chain carries TRBV11-1 and TRBJ2-7; the DNA was not compared with TRBD2, the D call given in the table. The CDR3 is 16 residues long, ends included. The germline CDR1 and CDR2 sequences are SGHAT and FQDESV (reference sequence). Here the CDR3 reads CASSLARLADSYELYY.

J is TRBJ2-7 and V is TRBV5-1; D is possibly TRBD2 (6 bases). V lost 3 bases and J lost 0, with 13 bases in between. Germline loops: CDR1 SGHRS, CDR2 YFSETQ. There are 15 residues in the CDR3. The CDR3 reads CASSSSRGDSYEQYF. The CDR3, as DNA: TGCGCCAGCAGCTCTTCGCGGGGTGACTCCTACGAGCAGTACTTC.

Of note for this clonotype: This may stem from a read error, because a much larger clone lies one nucleotide away. J is TRBJ2-5 and V is TRBV10-3; D remains unclear. V lost 6 bases to trimming and J lost 0 bases, with 5 bases between them. This CDR3 region has 12 residues. Per the germline V gene, CDR1 is ENHRY and CDR2 is SYGVKD. The DNA for the CDR3 is TGTGCCATCAGACAAGACCAAGAGACCCAGTACTTC. Amino acid sequence: CAIRQDQETQYF.

Ten or more counts support this clonotype. The chain employs TRBV11-3 and TRBJ2-1; unclear D gene. This CDR3 has 15 residues. CDR1 and CDR2 (germline): SGHNT, YENEEA. V lost 3 bases to trimming and J lost 1 base, with 10 bases between them. In DNA form, the CDR3 reads TGTGCCAGCAGCTTGGGGTCCGCTTCCTACAATGAGCAGTTCTTC. Its translation: CASSLGSASYNEQFF. Full variable domain (remainder filled in from reference TRBV11-3 and TRBJ2-1): EAGVVQSPRYKIIEKKQPVAFWCNPISGHNTLYWYLQNLGQGPELLIRYENEEAVDDSQLPKDRFSAERLKGVDSTLKIQPAELGDSAVYLCASSLGSASYNEQFFGPGTRLTVL.

Worth noting for this clonotype: A much larger clone is a single base away; this may be a read error. The V gene is TRBV5-6, the J gene TRBJ2-1; 7 bases fit TRBD2. CDR3 length equals 13 residues. Trimming cost V 1 base and J 8 bases; bases outside gene matches: 3. Germline lookup yields CDR1 SGHDT and CDR2 YYEEEE. CDR3 nucleotides: TGTGCCAGCAGCTTGAGCGGGGTCCATGAGCAGTTCTTC. Its protein is CASSLSGVHEQFF.

The CDR3 sequence is CASSFTGQGTGETQYF. The CDR3 DNA follows: TGCGCCAGCAGCTTTACGGGACAGGGCACAGGAGAGACCCAGTACTTC. The chain uses TRBV5-1 and TRBJ2-5, with 9 bases aligning to TRBD1. Germline CDR1 reads SGHRS; CDR2 reads YFSETQ. This CDR3 is built from 16 residues. J lost 4 bases, V lost 2 bases, and 9 bases had no gene match.

Points on this clonotype: The junction shows a germline mismatch at one end, possibly a read error. This chain links TRBV11-2 with TRBJ2-5; perhaps D is TRBD1 or TRBD2 (6 bases each). CDR3 size: 16 residues. Germline V lookup: CDR1 SGHAT, CDR2 FQNNGV. The CDR3 protein is CASNLVWGADQETQYF. The CDR3 coding sequence is TGTGCCAGCAACTTAGTTTGGGGGGCGGACCAAGAGACCCAGTACTTC.

Comments on this clonotype: This CDR3 fails to terminate in the conserved phenylalanine or tryptophan, so it likely reflects a read error. This chain uses TRBV5-5 with TRBJ2-5, with D possibly being TRBD1 (6 bases). V dropped 3 bases and J dropped 2 bases, with 11 bases sitting between them. Germline CDR1 is SGHKS and CDR2 is YYEKEE (reference sequence). CDR3 size: 14 residues. The CDR3 bases are TGTGCCAGCAGCTGGTGGACAGATCAAGAGACCCAGTACTAC. This encodes CASSWWTDQETQYY.

In its sample, this clonotype was seen many times. The J gene is TRBJ1-5, the V gene TRBV29-1; D ambiguous. This CDR3 contains 13 residues. The V and J ends lost 3 bases and 4 bases respectively, with 10 bases between them. Germline-derived CDR1 and CDR2 are SQVTM and ANQGSEA. CDR3 sequence (DNA): TGCAGCGTTGAGTATAGCCAGAATCAGCCCCAGCATTTT. Protein sequence: CSVEYSQNQPQHF. The whole variable domain, filled in from reference TRBV29-1 and TRBJ1-5, reads SAVISQKPSRDICQRGTSLTIQCQVDSQVTMMFWYRQQPGQSLTLIATANQGSEATYESGFVIDKFPISRPNLTFSTLTVSNMSPEDSSIYLCSVEYSQNQPQHFGDGTRLSIL.

Worth noting for this clonotype: One junction end disagrees with the germline gene, perhaps due to a read error. This chain connects TRBV5-1 to TRBJ2-2; D is perhaps TRBD2 (5 bases). The CDR3 covers 17 residues. Looked up from germline, CDR1 is SGHRS and CDR2 is YFSETQ. Written as DNA, the CDR3 is TGCGCCAGCAGCTTGTTCGGCGCGAAGCCGAACACCGGGAAGCTGTTTTTT. The encoded protein is CASSLFGAKPNTGKLFF.

As concerns this clonotype: At one end the junction does not follow the germline gene, possibly because of a read error. The rearrangement links TRBV6-2 or TRBV6-3 to TRBJ2-3; 8 nucleotides line up with TRBD2. CDR3 length: 19 amino acids. CDR1 is MNHEY and CDR2 is SVGEGT in the germline V gene. The CDR3 spells CASSFPGTRGGSIADTQYF. The DNA for the CDR3 is TGTGCTAGCAGCTTCCCCGGGACTCGGGGGGGGTCGATTGCGGATACGCAGTATTTT.

This clonotype was seen a handful of times. This chain links TRBV30 with TRBJ1-1; no reliable D call. The V gene's germline CDR1 is GTSNPN and CDR2 SVGIG (reference sequence). The length of the CDR3 is 11 residues. The germline V and J ends were trimmed by 3 bases and 10 bases, with 12 bases remaining between them. The CDR3 protein is CAWRPGITAFF. DNA of the CDR3: TGTGCCTGGAGACCCGGGATTACAGCTTTCTTT.

This clonotype occurred once. Here the CDR3 omits its conserved ending phenylalanine or tryptophan, so a read error is the likely source. The genes are TRBV11-2 and TRBJ2-6, with 8 bases aligning to TRBD2. Losses at the gene ends were 4 bases for V and 5 bases for J; bases not matched to a gene: 10. Germline lookup yields CDR1 SGHAT and CDR2 FQNNGV. This CDR3 contains 17 residues. The CDR3 DNA reads TGTGCCAGCAGCTCCCGGGGGGGTAGCACTAGGGCCAACGTCCTGACTTTA. Translation: CASSSRGGSTRANVLTL.

The chain has TRBV4-1 and TRBJ2-2, with D tentatively TRBD1 or TRBD2 (6 bases each). Germline CDR1 MGHRA, CDR2 YSYEKL. V was cut by 3 bases and J by 13 bases, with 39 bases left in between. CDR3 length: 21 residues. CDR3: CASSHGPPRELSSVPWGRLFF. CDR3 nucleotides: TGCGCCAGCAGCCACGGACCCCCCAGGGAGCTCTCTAGCGTTCCATGGGGGCGGCTGTTTTTT.

The table lists this clonotype with many counts. This chain joins TRBV5-1 and TRBJ1-6; TRBD1 might be the D (5 bases). The CDR3 spans 16 residues. Germline CDR1 and CDR2: SGHRS and YFSETQ. V was clipped by 0 bases and J by 2 bases, with 9 bases between them. Written as DNA, the CDR3 is TGCGCCAGCAGCTTGGGACAGCGAACCTATAATTCACCCCTCCACTTT. Amino acid sequence: CASSLGQRTYNSPLHF. Complete variable domain (other parts from reference TRBV5-1 and TRBJ1-6): KAGVTQTPRYLIKTRGQQVTLSCSPISGHRSVSWYQQTPGQGLQFLFEYFSETQRNKGNFPGRFSGRQFSNSRSEMNVSTLELGDSALYLCASSLGQRTYNSPLHFGNGTRLTVT.

The chain is built from TRBV20-1 and TRBJ2-7; 7 nucleotides align to TRBD1. V was clipped by 5 bases and J by 1 base; unmatched bases: 8. CDR3 length: 14 residues. Germline V gene lookup returns CDR1 DFQATT and CDR2 SNEGSKA (reference sequence). CDR3 sequence (DNA): TGCAGTGCTTTACCGGGACAGAGTTCCTACGAGCAGTACTTC. Its protein product is CSALPGQSSYEQYF.

This chain uses TRBV2 with TRBJ2-1; D not resolved. This CDR3 region has 15 residues. Trimming took 4 bases from V and 2 from J, leaving 12 bases between them. The V gene's germline CDR1 is SNHLY and CDR2 FYNNEI. CDR3 DNA sequence: TGTGCCAGCAGTGTCCAATTCGGCCCCTACAATGAGCAGTTCTTC. Its protein is CASSVQFGPYNEQFF. The full variable domain, its missing parts supplied by reference TRBV2 and TRBJ2-1, is EPEVTQTPSHQVTQMGQEVILRCVPISNHLYFYWYRQILGQKVEFLVSFYNNEISEKSEIFDDQFSVERPDGSNFTLKIRSTKLEDSAMYFCASSVQFGPYNEQFFGPGTRLTVL.

Turning to this clonotype: The conserved closing phenylalanine or tryptophan is absent in this CDR3, likely reflecting a read error. The chain joins TRBV6-1 to TRBJ2-3; D not resolved. The CDR3 covers 11 residues. V was clipped by 10 bases and J by 7 bases, with 12 bases between them. Germline lookup yields CDR1 MNHNS and CDR2 SASEGT. CDR3 region: CATIVEHTQYS. The CDR3 DNA is TGTGCCACCATAGTTGAGCATACGCAGTATTCT.

The rearrangement links TRBV27 to TRBJ2-1; weak D call: TRBD2 (5 bases). The CDR3 has 17 amino acids. Deletions cut 4 bases from V and 7 bases from J, with 23 bases between. Germline loops: CDR1 MNHEY, CDR2 SMNVEV (reference sequence). In DNA, the CDR3 is TGTGCCAGCAGTTCCCTCGGGAACGCCCGTTTGAGGAATGAGCAGTTCTTC. This codes for CASSSLGNARLRNEQFF.

Of note for this clonotype: Germline and junction disagree at one end, which may indicate a read error. This chain connects TRBV12-3 or TRBV12-4 to TRBJ1-5; D is unclear. The CDR3 has 16 amino acids. The CDR3 nucleotides are TGTGCCAGCAGACCGGCGGACGGAAATAGCAATAAGCCCCAGCATTTT. It codes for CASRPADGNSNKPQHF.

Comments on this clonotype: The junction does not match germline at one end; this may be a read error. This rearrangement joins TRBV5-6 to TRBJ2-3; unclear D gene. CDR3 size: 13 residues. Germline-derived CDR1 and CDR2 are SGHDT and YYEEEE. CDR3 loop: CASSYQSTNTQYF. The DNA of the CDR3 is TGTGCCAGCAGCTATCAAAGCACAAATACGCAGTATTTT.

This clonotype has at least ten counts. The chain combines TRBV5-1 with TRBJ1-6; 8 nucleotides align to TRBD1. This CDR3 has 14 amino acids. The junction had 7 bases not matched to a gene; V was cut back by 7 bases and J by 7 bases. In germline, CDR1 is SGHRS, CDR2 YFSETQ. The CDR3 is CASQTDRANSPLHF. In DNA form, the CDR3 reads TGCGCCAGCCAGACGGACAGGGCGAATTCACCCCTCCACTTT.

Ten or more counts support this clonotype. The chain carries TRBV5-4 and TRBJ1-2; unclear D gene. Germline CDR1 SGHNT, CDR2 YYREEE (reference sequence). V lost 0 bases to trimming and J lost 8 bases, with 17 bases between them. The CDR3 covers 15 residues. For the CDR3, the DNA is TGTGCCAGCAGCTTGGGTCTCGGGTCCCTCGGGGGCTACACCTTC. This codes for CASSLGLGSLGGYTF.